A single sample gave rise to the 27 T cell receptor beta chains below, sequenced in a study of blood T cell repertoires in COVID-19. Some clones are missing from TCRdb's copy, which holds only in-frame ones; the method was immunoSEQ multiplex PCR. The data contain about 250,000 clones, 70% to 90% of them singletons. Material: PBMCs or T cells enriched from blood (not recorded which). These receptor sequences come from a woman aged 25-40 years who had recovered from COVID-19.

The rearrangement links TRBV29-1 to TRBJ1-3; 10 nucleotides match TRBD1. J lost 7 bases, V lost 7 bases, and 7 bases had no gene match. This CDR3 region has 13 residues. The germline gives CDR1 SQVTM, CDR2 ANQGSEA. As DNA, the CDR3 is TGCAGCGCCTCGGGACAGGGGAAGAACACCATATATTTT. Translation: CSASGQGKNTIYF.

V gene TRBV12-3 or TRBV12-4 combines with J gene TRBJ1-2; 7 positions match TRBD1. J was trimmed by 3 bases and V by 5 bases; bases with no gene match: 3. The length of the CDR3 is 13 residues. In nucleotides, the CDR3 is TGTGCCAGCAGTCTGGGACAGCACTATGGCTACACCTTC. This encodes CASSLGQHYGYTF.

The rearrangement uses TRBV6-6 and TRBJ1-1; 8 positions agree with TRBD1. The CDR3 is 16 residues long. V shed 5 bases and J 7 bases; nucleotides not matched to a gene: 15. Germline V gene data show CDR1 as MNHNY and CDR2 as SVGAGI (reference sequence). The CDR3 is CASSPNLGQGLDEAFF. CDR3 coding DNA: TGTGCCAGCAGTCCCAACCTCGGACAGGGACTCGATGAAGCTTTCTTT.

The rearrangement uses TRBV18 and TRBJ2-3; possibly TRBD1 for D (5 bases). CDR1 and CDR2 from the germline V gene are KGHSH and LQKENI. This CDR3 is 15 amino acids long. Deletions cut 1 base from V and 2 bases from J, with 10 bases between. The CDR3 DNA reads TGTGCCAGCTCACCACAAGACAGTACCACAGATACGCAGTATTTT. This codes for CASSPQDSTTDTQYF.

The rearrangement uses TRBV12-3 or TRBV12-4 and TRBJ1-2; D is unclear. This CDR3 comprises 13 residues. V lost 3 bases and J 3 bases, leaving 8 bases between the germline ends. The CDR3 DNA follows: TGTGCCAGCAGTTTTTCGGAGGACTATGGCTACACCTTC. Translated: CASSFSEDYGYTF.

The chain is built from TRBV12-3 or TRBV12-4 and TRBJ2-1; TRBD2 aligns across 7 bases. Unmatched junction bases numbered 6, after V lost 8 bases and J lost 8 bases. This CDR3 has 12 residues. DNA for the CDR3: TGTGCCAGCCGACTAGCTGTTGATGAGCAGTTCTTC. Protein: CASRLAVDEQFF.

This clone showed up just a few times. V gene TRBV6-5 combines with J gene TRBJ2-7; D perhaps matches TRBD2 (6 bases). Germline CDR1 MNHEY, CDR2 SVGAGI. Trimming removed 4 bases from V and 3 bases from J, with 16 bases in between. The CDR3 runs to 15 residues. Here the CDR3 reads CASSSRRDGIYEQYF. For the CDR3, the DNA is TGTGCCAGCAGTTCTAGGAGGGACGGTATCTACGAGCAGTACTTC.

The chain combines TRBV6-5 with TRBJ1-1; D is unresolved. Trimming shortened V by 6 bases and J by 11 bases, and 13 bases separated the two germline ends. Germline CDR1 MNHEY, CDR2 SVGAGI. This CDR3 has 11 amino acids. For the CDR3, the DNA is TGTGCCAGCAGGTTCGACTCACGGGCTTTCTTT. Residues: CASRFDSRAFF.

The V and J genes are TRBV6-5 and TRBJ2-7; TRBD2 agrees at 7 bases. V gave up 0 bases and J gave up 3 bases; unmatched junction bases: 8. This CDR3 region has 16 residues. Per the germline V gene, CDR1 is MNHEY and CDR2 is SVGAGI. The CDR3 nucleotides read TGTGCCAGCAGTTACTCCGGGAGGCACTCGGTCTACGAGCAGTACTTC. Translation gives CASSYSGRHSVYEQYF.

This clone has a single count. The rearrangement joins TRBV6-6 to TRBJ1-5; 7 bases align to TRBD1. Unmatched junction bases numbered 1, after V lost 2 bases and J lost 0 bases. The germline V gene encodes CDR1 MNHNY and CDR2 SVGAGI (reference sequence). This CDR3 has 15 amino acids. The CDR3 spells CASSYRDSSNQPQHF. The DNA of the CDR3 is TGTGCCAGCAGTTACCGGGACAGTAGCAATCAGCCCCAGCATTTT.

CDR3 region: CATSSGLAGTNYEQYF. The CDR3 DNA sequence: TGTGCCACCAGCAGCGGACTAGCGGGGACCAACTACGAGCAGTACTTC. The V call is TRBV15, the J call TRBJ2-7, with 12 nucleotides matching TRBD2. CDR3 length: 16 amino acids. The J segment lost 3 bases and the V segment lost 3 bases, leaving 6 bases of the junction unmatched. Germline V gene lookup returns CDR1 LNHNV and CDR2 YYDKDF (reference sequence). The variable domain in full, completed from reference TRBV15 and TRBJ2-7, reads DAMVIQNPRYQVTQFGKPVTLSCSQTLNHNVMYWYQQKSSQAPKLLFHYYDKDFNNEADTPDNFQSRRPNTSFCFLDIRSPGLGDTAMYLCATSSGLAGTNYEQYFGPGTRLTVT.

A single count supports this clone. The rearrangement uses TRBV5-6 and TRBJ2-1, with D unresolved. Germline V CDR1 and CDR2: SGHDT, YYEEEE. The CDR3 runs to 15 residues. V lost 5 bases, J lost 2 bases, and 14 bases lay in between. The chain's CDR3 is CASRPTVTPYNEQFF. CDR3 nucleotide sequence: TGTGCCAGCAGGCCCACAGTCACCCCCTACAATGAGCAGTTCTTC.

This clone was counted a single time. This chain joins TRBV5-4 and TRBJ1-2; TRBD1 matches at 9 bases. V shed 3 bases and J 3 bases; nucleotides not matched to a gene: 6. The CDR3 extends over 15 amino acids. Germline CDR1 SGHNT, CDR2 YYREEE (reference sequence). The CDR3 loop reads CASSSLTGGDYGYTF. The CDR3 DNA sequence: TGTGCCAGCAGCTCCTTGACAGGGGGGGACTATGGCTACACCTTC.

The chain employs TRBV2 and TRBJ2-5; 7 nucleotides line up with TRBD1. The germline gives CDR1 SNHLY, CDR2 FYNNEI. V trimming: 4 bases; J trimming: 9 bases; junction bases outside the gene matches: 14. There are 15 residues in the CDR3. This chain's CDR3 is CASSARGNLVLAQYF. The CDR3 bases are TGTGCCAGCAGTGCCAGGGGGAATCTTGTGTTGGCCCAGTACTTC.

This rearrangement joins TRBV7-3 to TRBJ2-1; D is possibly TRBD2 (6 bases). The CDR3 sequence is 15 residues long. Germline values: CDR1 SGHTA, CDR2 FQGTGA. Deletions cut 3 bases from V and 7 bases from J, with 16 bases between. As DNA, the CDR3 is TGTGCCAGCAGCTTGTTTCGGGGGAGCCTAAATGAGCAGTTCTTC. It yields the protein CASSLFRGSLNEQFF. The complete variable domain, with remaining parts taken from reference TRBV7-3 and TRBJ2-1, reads GAGVSQTPSNKVTEKGKYVELRCDPISGHTALYWYRQSLGQGPEFLIYFQGTGAADDSGLPNDRFFAVRPEGSVSTLKIQRTERGDSAVYLCASSLFRGSLNEQFFGPGTRLTVL.

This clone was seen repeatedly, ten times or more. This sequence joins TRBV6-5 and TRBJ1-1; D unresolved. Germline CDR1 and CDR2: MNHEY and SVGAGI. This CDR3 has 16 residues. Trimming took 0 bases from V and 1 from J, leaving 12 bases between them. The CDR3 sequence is CASSYSTPGQNTEAFF. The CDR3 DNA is TGTGCCAGCAGTTACTCGACGCCAGGCCAGAACACTGAAGCTTTCTTT.

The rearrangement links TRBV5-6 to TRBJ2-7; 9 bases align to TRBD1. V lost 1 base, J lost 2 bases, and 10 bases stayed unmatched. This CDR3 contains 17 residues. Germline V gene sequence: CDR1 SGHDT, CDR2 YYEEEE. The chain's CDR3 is CASSLLVGQGFPYEQYF. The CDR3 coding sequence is TGTGCCAGCAGCTTGCTTGTCGGACAGGGGTTCCCCTACGAGCAGTACTTC.

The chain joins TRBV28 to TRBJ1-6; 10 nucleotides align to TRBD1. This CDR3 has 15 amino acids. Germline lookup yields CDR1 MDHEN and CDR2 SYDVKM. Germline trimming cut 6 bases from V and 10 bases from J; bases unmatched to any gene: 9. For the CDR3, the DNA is TGTGCCAGCAGACTCCTGGGACAGGGGAAATCACCCCTCCACTTT. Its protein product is CASRLLGQGKSPLHF.

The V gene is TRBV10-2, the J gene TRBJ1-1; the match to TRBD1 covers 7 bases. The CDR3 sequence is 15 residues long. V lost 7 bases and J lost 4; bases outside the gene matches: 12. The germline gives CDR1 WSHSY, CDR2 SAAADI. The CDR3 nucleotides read TGCGCCAGCACAGACCCAGGGGGTCTAAGCACTGAAGCTTTCTTT. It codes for CASTDPGGLSTEAFF.

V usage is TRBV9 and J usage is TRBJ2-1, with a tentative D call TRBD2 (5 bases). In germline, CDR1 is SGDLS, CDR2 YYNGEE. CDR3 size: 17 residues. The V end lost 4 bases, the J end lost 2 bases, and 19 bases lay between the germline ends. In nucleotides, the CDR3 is TGTGCCAGCAGCCCTGAAGGAGGTGGCGGCACCTACAATGAGCAGTTCTTC. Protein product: CASSPEGGGGTYNEQFF.

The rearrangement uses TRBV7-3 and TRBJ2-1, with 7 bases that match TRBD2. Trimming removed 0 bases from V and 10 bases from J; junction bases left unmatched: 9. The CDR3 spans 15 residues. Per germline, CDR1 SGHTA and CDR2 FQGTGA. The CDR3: CASSLTPQTSNEQFF. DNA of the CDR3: TGTGCCAGCAGCTTAACACCACAGACTAGCAACGAGCAGTTCTTC.

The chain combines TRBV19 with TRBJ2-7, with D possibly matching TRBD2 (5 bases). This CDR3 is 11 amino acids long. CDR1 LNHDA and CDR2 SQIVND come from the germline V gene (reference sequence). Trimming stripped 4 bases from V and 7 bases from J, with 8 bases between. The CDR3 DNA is TGTGCCAGTAGTACAAGGGAGGAGCAGTACTTC. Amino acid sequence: CASSTREEQYF.

The CDR3 sequence is CASRPGGYGYTF. CDR3 coding DNA: TGTGCCAGCAGACCCGGGGGATATGGCTACACCTTC. The chain combines TRBV6-5 with TRBJ1-2, with a weak D call TRBD1 (5 bases). Trimming stripped 6 bases from V and 5 bases from J, with 10 bases between. Germline V lookup: CDR1 MNHEY, CDR2 SVGAGI. This CDR3 region has 12 residues.

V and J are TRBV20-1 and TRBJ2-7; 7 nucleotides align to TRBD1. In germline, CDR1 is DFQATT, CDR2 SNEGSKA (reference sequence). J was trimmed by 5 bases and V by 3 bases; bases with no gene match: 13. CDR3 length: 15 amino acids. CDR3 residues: CSASFGQTGFDEQYF. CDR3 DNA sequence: TGCAGTGCTAGTTTTGGACAGACAGGGTTCGACGAGCAGTACTTC.

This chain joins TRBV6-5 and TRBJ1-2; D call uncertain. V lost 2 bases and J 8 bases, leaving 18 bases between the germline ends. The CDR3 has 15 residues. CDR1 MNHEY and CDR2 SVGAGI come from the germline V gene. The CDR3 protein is CASSYRGISKEGYTF. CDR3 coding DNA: TGTGCCAGCAGTTACCGCGGGATCTCTAAGGAAGGCTACACCTTC.

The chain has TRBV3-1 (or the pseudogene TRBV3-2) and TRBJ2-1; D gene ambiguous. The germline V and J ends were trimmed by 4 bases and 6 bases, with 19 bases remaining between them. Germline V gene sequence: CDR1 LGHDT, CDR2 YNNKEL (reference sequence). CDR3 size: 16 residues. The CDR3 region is CASSLPPISSSNEQFF. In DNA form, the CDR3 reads TGTGCCAGCAGCCTCCCACCGATTAGTAGCAGCAATGAGCAGTTCTTC.

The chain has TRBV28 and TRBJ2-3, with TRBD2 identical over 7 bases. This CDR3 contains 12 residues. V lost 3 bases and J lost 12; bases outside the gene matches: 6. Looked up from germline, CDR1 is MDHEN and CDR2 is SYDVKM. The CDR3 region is CASSLRLADQYF. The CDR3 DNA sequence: TGTGCCAGCAGTTTGCGTCTAGCGGATCAGTATTTT.